This TCR beta chain is drawn from a study of molecular identifiers for immune sequencing clone quantification. Overall study results and limits: Jurkat TCR RNA spiked in from one cell (amid 950,000 to 1,000,000 naive cells) was reportedly detectable.

TCR libraries were built in bulk with a published protocol and specific TCR primers. In TCRdb, the PCR reads were re-called with MiXCR into one record per CDR3 protein. The profile shows roughly 300,000 distinct CDR3 sequences, roughly a quarter of them singletons. V lost 5 bases to trimming and J lost 7 bases, with 9 bases between them. The CDR3 is 12 amino acids. Germline-derived CDR1 and CDR2 are MGHRA and YSYEKL. This clonotype has ten or more counts. What it binds is not known. This TCR came from a human donor in good health. Some libraries in this study had Jurkat cell RNA spiked in. The sequenced material came from naive CD8+ T cells from blood, with Jurkat cell RNA spiked in. This sample's subset: FACS-sorted CD8+CD4-CCR7+CD45RA+ naive T cells. This sequence joins TRBV4-1 and TRBJ2-1, with D unresolved. As DNA, the CDR3 is TGCGCCAGCAGCTACGACCGGAATGAGCAGTTCTTC. Its protein product is CASSYDRNEQFF.